The text below deals with one TCR beta chain. By its share of the sample, this clonotype is medium-sized (0.01 to 0.1%). Its cognate antigen has yet to be identified. No base-level quality is on record; no much larger clone is a single base apart. Libraries were constructed by RT-PCR. Sequencing was performed on an Illumina MiSeq. In-frame beta chains were kept once TCRdb had trimmed the public reads at Q25 with fastp and called clones with MiXCR. Each record represents a unique CDR3 protein, reported with the most common genes and DNA among its rows. The sample profile shows some 1,900 distinct CDR3 sequences; around an eighth of them were found once. The ten largest clones capture under 70% of the sample. The data originate from a study of immune reconstitution after stem cell transplant in scleroderma (dated by TCRdb to 2016 to 2017). The germline V gene provides CDR1 SGHVS and CDR2 FNYEAQ. Trimming leaves V shorter by 5 bases and J shorter by 6 bases, with the junction holding 2 bases beyond the gene matches. From the cysteine up to the phenylalanine, the CDR3 has a length of 13 residues. Kept here is only the CDR3 DNA, which spans 39 bases and is read in frame from base 1.

The clonotype originates from a female donor with systemic sclerosis. This material was acquired before or after autologous hematopoietic stem cell transplantation (not recorded which). The chain is made from TRBV7-6 and TRBJ1-2, and 11 junction bases match TRBD1. The sequenced DNA: TGTGCCAGCAGCCAGGGACAGGGGGATGGCTACACCTTC. Translated, it reads CASSQGQGDGYTF.